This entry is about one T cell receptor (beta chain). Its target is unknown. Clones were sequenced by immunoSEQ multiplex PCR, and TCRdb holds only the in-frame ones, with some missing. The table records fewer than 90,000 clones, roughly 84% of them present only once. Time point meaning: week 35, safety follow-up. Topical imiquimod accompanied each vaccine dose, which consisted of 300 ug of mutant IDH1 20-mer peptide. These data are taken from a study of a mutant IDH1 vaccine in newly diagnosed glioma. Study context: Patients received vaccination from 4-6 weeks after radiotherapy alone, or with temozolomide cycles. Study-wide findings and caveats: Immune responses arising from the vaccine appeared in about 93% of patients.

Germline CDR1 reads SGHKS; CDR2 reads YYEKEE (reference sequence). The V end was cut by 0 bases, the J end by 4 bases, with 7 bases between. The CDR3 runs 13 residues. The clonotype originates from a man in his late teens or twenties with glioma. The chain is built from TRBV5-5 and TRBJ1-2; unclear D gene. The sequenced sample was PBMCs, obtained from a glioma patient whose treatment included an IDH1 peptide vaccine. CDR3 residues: CASSLVPGYGYTF. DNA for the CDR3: TGTGCCAGCAGCTTGGTTCCGGGCTATGGCTACACCTTC.